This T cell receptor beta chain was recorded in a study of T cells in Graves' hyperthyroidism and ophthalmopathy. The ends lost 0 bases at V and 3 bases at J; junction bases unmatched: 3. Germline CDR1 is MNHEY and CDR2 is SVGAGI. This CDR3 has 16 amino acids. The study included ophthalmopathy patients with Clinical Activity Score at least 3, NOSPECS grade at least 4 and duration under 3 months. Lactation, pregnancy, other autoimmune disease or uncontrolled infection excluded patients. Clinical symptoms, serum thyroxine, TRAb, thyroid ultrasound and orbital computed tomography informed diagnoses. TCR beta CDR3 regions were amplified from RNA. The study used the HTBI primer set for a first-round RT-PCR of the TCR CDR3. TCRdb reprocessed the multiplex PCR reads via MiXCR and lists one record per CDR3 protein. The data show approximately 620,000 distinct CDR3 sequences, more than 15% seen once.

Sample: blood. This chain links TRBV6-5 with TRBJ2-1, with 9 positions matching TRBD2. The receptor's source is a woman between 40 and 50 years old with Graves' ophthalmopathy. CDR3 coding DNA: TGTGCCAGCAGTTACTCAGGACTAGCGATCTACAATGAGCAGTTCTTC. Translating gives CASSYSGLAIYNEQFF.